The next 4 T cell receptor beta chains were all read from a single sample in a study of blood T cell repertoires in COVID-19. Repertoires were generated with immunoSEQ multiplex PCR, while TCRdb's copy carries only in-frame clones and drops some. The table lists about 300,000 clones, more than 85% of them singletons. What was sequenced was peripheral blood. These receptors were taken from a woman younger than 45 with COVID-19, enrolled during active disease.

This rearrangement joins TRBV5-1 to TRBJ2-1, with D uncertain. The germline V gene has CDR1 SGHRS and CDR2 YFSETQ. The V end was cut by 2 bases, the J end by 6 bases, with 12 bases between. The CDR3 consists of 14 residues. The chain's CDR3 is CASSFAITGNEQFF. The CDR3 nucleotides read TGCGCCAGCAGCTTTGCGATAACGGGCAATGAGCAGTTCTTC. The full variable domain, its missing parts supplied by reference TRBV5-1 and TRBJ2-1, is KAGVTQTPRYLIKTRGQQVTLSCSPISGHRSVSWYQQTPGQGLQFLFEYFSETQRNKGNFPGRFSGRQFSNSRSEMNVSTLELGDSALYLCASSFAITGNEQFFGPGTRLTVL.

This rearrangement joins TRBV25-1 to TRBJ1-4, with no clear D. The CDR3 extends over 13 amino acids. Germline V gives CDR1 MGHDK, CDR2 SYGVNS. Deletions cut 3 bases from V and 8 bases from J, with 10 bases between. CDR3 sequence: CASSDRHGEKLFF. The CDR3 nucleotides are TGTGCCAGCAGTGACCGGCACGGGGAAAAACTGTTTTTT.

V and J are TRBV18 and TRBJ2-7, with a possible D match to TRBD2 (5 bases). The V end lost 2 bases, the J end lost 4 bases, and 9 bases lay between the germline ends. Germline CDR1 and CDR2: KGHSH and LQKENI. The CDR3 runs to 13 residues. The CDR3 protein is CASSPMEEYEQYF. As DNA, the CDR3 is TGTGCCAGCTCACCAATGGAGGAGTACGAGCAGTACTTC.

The V call is TRBV12-3 or TRBV12-4, the J call TRBJ1-5; 7 nucleotides match TRBD1. V was pared by 8 bases and J by 7 bases, with 8 bases of the junction left unmatched. The CDR3 spans 13 residues. This CDR3 reads CASSWRGRQPQHF. In nucleotides, the CDR3 is TGTGCCAGCTCCTGGAGGGGGCGGCAGCCCCAGCATTTT.